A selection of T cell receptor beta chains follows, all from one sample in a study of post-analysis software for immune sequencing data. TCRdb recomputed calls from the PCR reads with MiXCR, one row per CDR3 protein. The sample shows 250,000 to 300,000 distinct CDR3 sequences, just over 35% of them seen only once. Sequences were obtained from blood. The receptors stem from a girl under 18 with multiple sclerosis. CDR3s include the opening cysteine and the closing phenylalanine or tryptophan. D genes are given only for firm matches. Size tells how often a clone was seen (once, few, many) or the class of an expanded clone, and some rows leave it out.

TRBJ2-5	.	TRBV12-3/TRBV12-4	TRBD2	TGTGCCAGCAGTCGATCAAACCTAGCGGGGTCGAGGTACTTC	CASSRSNLAGSRYF
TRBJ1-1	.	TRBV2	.	TGTGCCAGCGGCGCGATCGGATCCTCGGCTTTCTTT	CASGAIGSSAFF
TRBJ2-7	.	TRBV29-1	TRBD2	TGCAGCGGAGATAGCGGGGGGCCTTCCGAGACCCGGTACTTC	CSGDSGGPSETRYF
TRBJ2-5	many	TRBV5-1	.	TGCGCCAGCAGCTTGACGGACCCGGGGACCCAGTACTTC	CASSLTDPGTQYF
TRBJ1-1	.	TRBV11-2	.	TGTGCCAGCAGCTTTGGAGAGAGGAACACTGAAGCTTTCTTT	CASSFGERNTEAFF
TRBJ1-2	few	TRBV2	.	TGTGCCAGCAGTGCCAGCCCCACAGGACTTACTTCTAACTATGGCTACACCTTC	CASSASPTGLTSNYGYTF
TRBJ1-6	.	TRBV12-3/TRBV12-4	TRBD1	TGTGCCAGCAGGCAAACAGGGGGCCCCCCCCACTTT	CASRQTGGPPHF
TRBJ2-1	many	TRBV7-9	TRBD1	TGTGCCAGCAGCTTAGGGACAGGGTTGCCCTACAATGAGCAGTTCTTC	CASSLGTGLPYNEQFF
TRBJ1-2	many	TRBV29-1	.	TGCAGCGTTGAAGGATACGAACGGGGCTACACCTTC	CSVEGYERGYTF
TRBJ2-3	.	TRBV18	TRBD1	TGTGCCAGCTCACCCTTGGACAGGGGCACAGATACGCAGTATTTT	CASSPLDRGTDTQYF
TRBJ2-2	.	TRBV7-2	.	TGTGCCAGCAGCTACGATGGGACCGGGGAGCTGTTTTTT	CASSYDGTGELFF
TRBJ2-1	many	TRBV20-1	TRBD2	TGCAGTGCTACCCCTAGCGGGATGAGCTACAATGAGCAGTTCTTC	CSATPSGMSYNEQFF
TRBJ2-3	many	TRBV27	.	TGTGCCAGCAGTCTAGGTGGTTACCAGCATACGCAGTATTTT	CASSLGGYQHTQYF
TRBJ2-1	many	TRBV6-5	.	TGTGCCAGCAGCCGATCCGGGACTGGGAACAATGAGCAGTTCTTC	CASSRSGTGNNEQFF
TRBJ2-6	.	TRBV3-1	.	TGTACCAGCAGTCGACTACAAGGGACAAGCTCTGGGGCCAACGTCCTGACTTTC	CTSSRLQGTSSGANVLTF
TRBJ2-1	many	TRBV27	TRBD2	TGTGCCAGCAGTTTATCTTCACTAGCGGGAGGCATTAGGTGGAATGAGCAGTTCTTC	CASSLSSLAGGIRWNEQFF
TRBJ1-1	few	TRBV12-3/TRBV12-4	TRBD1	TGTGCCAGCAGTGCAGGGACAGGGGAGAACACTGAAGCTTTCTTT	CASSAGTGENTEAFF
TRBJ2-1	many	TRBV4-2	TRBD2	TGTGCCAGCAGCCAAGATCTAGCTAGCGGGGGGGAGCAGTTCTTC	CASSQDLASGGEQFF